Shown below are 10 T cell receptor beta chains from a single sample sequenced in a study of cytomegalovirus exposure and HLA in healthy donors. In the PCR, 60 Vbeta and 13 Jbeta primers were used. Produced via immunoSEQ multiplex PCR; TCRdb's table is partial and in-frame only. The data contain roughly 170,000 clones, around 80% of them seen just once; the ten biggest clones take up around 5%. Material for sequencing was PBMCs. The receptors originated from a man between 18 and 35 years old in good health and CMV-seronegative.

This clone was observed once. The V call is TRBV4-3, the J call TRBJ1-5, with 8 bases matching TRBD1. Germline V gene lookup returns CDR1 LGHNA and CDR2 YSLEER. V was clipped by 5 bases and J by 4 bases; unmatched bases: 7. CDR3 length equals 15 residues. The CDR3 spells CASSGKQGVNQPQHF. The CDR3 nucleotides are TGCGCCAGCAGCGGAAAACAGGGGGTTAATCAGCCCCAGCATTTT.

The chain joins TRBV11-3 to TRBJ2-7; 7 nucleotides line up with TRBD2. Germline-derived CDR1 and CDR2 are SGHNT and YENEEA. Trimming cost V 5 bases and J 5 bases; bases outside gene matches: 15. This CDR3 has 16 residues. CDR3 loop: CASSPPNPGGINEQYF. CDR3 coding DNA: TGTGCCAGCAGCCCCCCCAACCCGGGAGGTATCAACGAGCAGTACTTC.

This clone was detected only a few times. The chain links TRBV6-5 to TRBJ2-7; 11 nucleotides line up with TRBD2. The germline CDR1 and CDR2 sequences are MNHEY and SVGAGI. This CDR3 has 15 amino acids. V shed 2 bases, J shed 2 bases, and the junction held 2 bases outside the gene matches. This CDR3 reads CASSYGTSGTYEQYF. The CDR3 nucleotides are TGTGCCAGCAGTTACGGGACTAGCGGTACCTACGAGCAGTACTTC.

This clone appeared a single time. The J gene is TRBJ2-7, the V gene TRBV7-9, with 12 positions matching TRBD2. Germline CDR1 SEHNR, CDR2 FQNEAQ (reference sequence). The J segment lost 3 bases and the V segment lost 2 bases, leaving 2 bases of the junction unmatched. CDR3 length: 15 amino acids. The CDR3 region has the DNA TGTGCCAGCAGCTTACCGGGACTAGCGGGCTACGAGCAGTACTTC. This gives the protein CASSLPGLAGYEQYF.

The J gene is TRBJ2-2, the V gene TRBV4-3, with D unresolved. CDR3 length equals 15 residues. Germline loops: CDR1 LGHNA, CDR2 YSLEER. Trimming removed 1 base at V and 3 bases at J, with 9 bases between. The CDR3 sequence is CASSQAPRDTGELFF. CDR3 nucleotides: TGCGCCAGCAGCCAAGCGCCTCGGGACACCGGGGAGCTGTTTTTT.

The rearrangement uses TRBV5-6 and TRBJ2-3; TRBD2 might be the D (5 bases). V lost 3 bases and J lost 1, with 9 bases in between. The CDR3 extends over 14 amino acids. Germline loops: CDR1 SGHDT, CDR2 YYEEEE. CDR3 loop: CASSYNGGTDTQYF. CDR3 nucleotides: TGTGCCAGCAGCTACAACGGGGGCACAGATACGCAGTATTTT. The complete variable domain, with remaining parts taken from reference TRBV5-6 and TRBJ2-3, reads DAGVTQSPTHLIKTRGQQVTLRCSPKSGHDTVSWYQQALGQGPQFIFQYYEEEERQRGNFPDRFSGHQFPNYSSELNVNALLLGDSALYLCASSYNGGTDTQYFGPGTRLTVL.

This clone occurred a few times. This chain connects TRBV10-3 to TRBJ2-6; tentative D call: TRBD1 (6 bases). From germline, CDR1 is ENHRY and CDR2 SYGVKD. Deletions cut 8 bases from V and 4 bases from J, with 12 bases between. CDR3 length: 14 residues. This CDR3 reads CAIHQGTGANVLTF. The CDR3 DNA is TGTGCCATCCATCAGGGGACCGGGGCCAACGTCCTGACTTTC.

The CDR3 bases are TGTGCCAGCAGGCGAGGGACTAGCGGGACCTACGAGCAGTACTTC. Protein product: CASRRGTSGTYEQYF. This chain uses TRBV6-5 with TRBJ2-7; 13 bases match TRBD2. The CDR3 totals 15 residues. Trimming removed 6 bases from V and 2 bases from J; junction bases left unmatched: 4. CDR1 and CDR2 from the germline V gene are MNHEY and SVGAGI.

This clone appeared a few times. The chain has TRBV19 and TRBJ2-7; tentatively, D is TRBD1 (5 bases). Trimming took 4 bases from V and 0 from J, leaving 10 bases between them. Germline-derived CDR1 and CDR2 are LNHDA and SQIVND (reference sequence). The CDR3 loop spans 14 amino acids. Written as DNA, the CDR3 is TGTGCCAGTAGTAAAAGACAGAGCTCCTACGAGCAGTACTTC. As protein: CASSKRQSSYEQYF.

V and J are TRBV6-5 and TRBJ2-2, with 7 bases that match TRBD1. The CDR3 spans 15 residues. The germline gives CDR1 MNHEY, CDR2 SVGAGI. Trimming cost V 7 bases and J 2 bases; bases outside gene matches: 7. The CDR3 sequence is CASTRQGVNTGELFF. DNA of the CDR3: TGTGCCAGCACCCGACAGGGTGTCAACACCGGGGAGCTGTTTTTT.